These 24 T cell receptor beta chains share one sample of origin, sequenced in a study of spatial heterogeneity in lung cancer. Time point reported: blood at routine non-recurrence follow-up after resection. TCRdb re-derived calls from the 5' RACE reads in MiXCR, one entry per CDR3 protein. Here the sample spans about 70,000 distinct CDR3 sequences, over 7% being singletons. Sequencing was performed on PBMCs, taken at follow-up. The receptors here all came from a female donor with early-stage non-small cell lung cancer.

Ten or more counts support this clonotype. The chain joins TRBV10-2 to TRBJ2-7, with 7 bases aligning to TRBD1. Germline values: CDR1 WSHSY, CDR2 SAAADI. This CDR3 has 14 amino acids. V lost 5 bases to trimming and J lost 5 bases; unmatched junction nucleotides: 9. The CDR3 region has the DNA TGCGCCAGCAGTAGGGGGCAGGGGTGGAACGAGCAGTACTTC. Translation gives CASSRGQGWNEQYF.

This clonotype occurred a few times. This chain connects TRBV5-1 to TRBJ2-1; 10 nucleotides line up with TRBD1. V lost 4 bases, J lost 7 bases, and 8 bases stayed unmatched. Germline loops: CDR1 SGHRS, CDR2 YFSETQ. The CDR3 consists of 15 residues. The CDR3 reads CASSPDRGILNEQFF. In DNA, the CDR3 is TGCGCCAGCAGCCCGGACAGGGGGATTCTAAATGAGCAGTTCTTC.

This clonotype was observed a few times. The rearrangement uses TRBV7-9 and TRBJ2-1; perhaps TRBD2 as D (6 bases). Per the germline V gene, CDR1 is SEHNR and CDR2 is FQNEAQ (reference sequence). V lost 6 bases and J lost 11, with 14 bases in between. The CDR3 is made up of 12 amino acids. The CDR3 region has the DNA TGTGCCAGCAGTCCAGCTGGGGGGAAGCAGTTCTTC. Translating gives CASSPAGGKQFF.

In its sample, this clonotype was seen many times. The genes are TRBV10-3 and TRBJ1-2; the match to TRBD1 covers 9 bases. The CDR3 runs 14 residues. Germline trimming cut 5 bases from V and 3 bases from J; bases unmatched to any gene: 4. Germline-derived CDR1 and CDR2 are ENHRY and SYGVKD. In DNA form, the CDR3 reads TGTGCCATCAGTCCGGGACAGGGAGACTATGGCTACACCTTC. This sequence encodes CAISPGQGDYGYTF.

This clonotype was seen many times. This rearrangement joins TRBV12-3 or TRBV12-4 to TRBJ1-2; TRBD1 is a possible D gene (5 bases). This CDR3 has 12 amino acids. Trimming cost V 5 bases and J 7 bases, with 11 bases left between them. The CDR3 is CASSPRQSGYTF. CDR3 nucleotides: TGTGCCAGCAGTCCCCGACAGTCTGGCTACACCTTC.

This clonotype was picked up many times. The rearrangement links TRBV28 to TRBJ1-4, with D unclear. The V end was cut by 6 bases, the J end by 8 bases, with 10 bases between. This CDR3 is built from 12 residues. Germline loops: CDR1 MDHEN, CDR2 SYDVKM. CDR3 DNA sequence: TGTGCCAGCAGCGCCCAGGACGAAAAACTGTTTTTT. This codes for CASSAQDEKLFF.

This clonotype turned up a few times. V and J are TRBV5-1 and TRBJ2-1, with D perhaps matching TRBD1 or TRBD2 (5 bases each). This CDR3 has 15 residues. V was clipped by 4 bases and J by 4 bases, with 15 bases between them. The germline V gene encodes CDR1 SGHRS and CDR2 YFSETQ. The CDR3 DNA sequence: TGCGCCAGCAGCCCGCCCGGGACCTCTTACAATGAGCAGTTCTTC. Translating it yields CASSPPGTSYNEQFF.

This clonotype was found a few times. The chain uses TRBV6-5 and TRBJ2-1; D is ambiguous. Trimming shortened V by 10 bases and J by 9 bases, and 10 bases separated the two germline ends. Germline CDR1 is MNHEY and CDR2 is SVGAGI. The length of the CDR3 is 10 residues. In DNA form, the CDR3 reads TGTGCCACCCAATCAACTGAGCAGTTCTTC. Amino acids: CATQSTEQFF.

This clonotype was seen at least ten times. This chain uses TRBV5-1 with TRBJ2-6; D perhaps matches TRBD1 (5 bases). CDR3 size: 15 residues. With 2 bases removed from V and 0 bases from J, the gap between germline ends came to 6 bases. Germline CDR1 is SGHRS and CDR2 is YFSETQ. This CDR3 reads CASSLQVSGANVLTF. In DNA, the CDR3 is TGCGCCAGCAGCTTACAGGTCTCTGGGGCCAACGTCCTGACTTTC.

This clonotype was seen a few times. This chain links TRBV9 with TRBJ2-7, with D maybe TRBD2 (5 bases). Per germline, CDR1 SGDLS and CDR2 YYNGEE. The CDR3 runs to 14 residues. With 2 bases removed from V and 2 bases from J, the gap between germline ends came to 11 bases. This CDR3 reads CASSVEAVPYEQYF. The CDR3 region has the DNA TGTGCCAGCAGCGTCGAAGCGGTCCCCTACGAGCAGTACTTC.

V and J are TRBV20-1 and TRBJ2-7; D perhaps matches TRBD1 (6 bases). V lost 7 bases, J lost 0 bases, and 16 bases lay in between. This CDR3 contains 14 residues. The germline V gene has CDR1 DFQATT and CDR2 SNEGSKA (reference sequence). CDR3: CSVLRQAISYEQYF. Written as DNA, the CDR3 is TGCAGTGTATTACGACAGGCAATCTCCTACGAGCAGTACTTC.

The table lists this clonotype with many counts. V is TRBV5-1 and J is TRBJ2-5; 8 bases agree with TRBD1. V was clipped by 3 bases and J by 1 base; unmatched bases: 2. The CDR3 extends over 14 amino acids. The germline gives CDR1 SGHRS, CDR2 YFSETQ. CDR3 sequence reads: CASSSGTGQETQYF. Here the CDR3 DNA reads TGCGCCAGCAGCTCCGGGACAGGCCAAGAGACCCAGTACTTC.

This clonotype was observed at least ten times. J is TRBJ2-1 and V is TRBV25-1; maybe TRBD2 (6 bases). Germline V gives CDR1 MGHDK, CDR2 SYGVNS. V was clipped by 1 base and J by 0 bases, with 16 bases between them. The CDR3 runs to 18 residues. CDR3 bases: TGTGCCAGCAGTGAATTTGGCACCGGGACTCTCTCCTACAATGAGCAGTTCTTC. Its translation: CASSEFGTGTLSYNEQFF.

V gene TRBV12-5 combines with J gene TRBJ1-5; weak D call: TRBD1 (6 bases). The CDR3 totals 14 residues. Germline V CDR1 and CDR2: LGHNT, FRNRAP. Trimming stripped 5 bases from V and 5 bases from J, with 13 bases between. CDR3 bases: TGTGCTAGTGGTCCAGGGGTTTGGGATCAGCCCCAGCATTTT. Translating it yields CASGPGVWDQPQHF.

This clonotype was observed a few times. The rearrangement joins TRBV20-1 to TRBJ2-3, with 10 bases matching TRBD2. V shed 5 bases and J 0 bases; nucleotides not matched to a gene: 8. The CDR3 runs 16 residues. CDR1 and CDR2 (germline): DFQATT, SNEGSKA (reference sequence). CDR3 region: CSAAEAGGPSTDTQYF. The CDR3 DNA reads TGCAGTGCTGCGGAAGCGGGAGGGCCTAGCACAGATACGCAGTATTTT.

This clonotype was seen ten or more times. The chain is built from TRBV4-2 and TRBJ2-1; D possibly corresponds to TRBD1 (5 bases). Germline lookup yields CDR1 LGHNA and CDR2 YNFKEQ. The CDR3 totals 16 residues. V lost 5 bases to trimming and J lost 0 bases, with 14 bases between them. The CDR3 DNA reads as TGTGCCAGCAGCGATCAGCAGGGCGACTCCTACAATGAGCAGTTCTTC. Protein sequence: CASSDQQGDSYNEQFF.

This clonotype was counted a few times. This chain connects TRBV19 to TRBJ1-1, with TRBD1 as a possible D gene (5 bases). The V end lost 6 bases, the J end lost 4 bases, and 15 bases lay between the germline ends. Germline-derived CDR1 and CDR2 are LNHDA and SQIVND (reference sequence). CDR3 length equals 14 residues. The CDR3 DNA is TGTGCCAGTAGGACCTCAGGGCTGGCCACTGAAGCTTTCTTT. Protein: CASRTSGLATEAFF.

This clonotype was recorded at least ten times. The conserved final phenylalanine or tryptophan is absent from the CDR3, which likely points to a read error. It is unclear where the CDR3 begins or ends on the DNA, so no DNA is shown, and the CDR3 is as TCRdb lists it. The V and J genes are TRBV7-8 and TRBJ2-1; the table names TRBD2, a call not compared with the DNA. Germline CDR1 reads SGHVS; CDR2 reads FQNEAQ. The CDR3 is 11 amino acids long, termini counted. CDR3 loop: CASSSGLAPEV.

This clonotype occurred many times. The chain carries TRBV4-2 and TRBJ2-7, with D perhaps TRBD2 (5 bases). V lost 0 bases and J lost 0, with 9 bases in between. The CDR3 contains 15 residues. CDR1 is LGHNA and CDR2 is YNFKEQ in the germline V gene. The CDR3 is CASSQDIGSSYEQYF. CDR3 DNA sequence: TGTGCCAGCAGCCAAGATATAGGGAGCTCCTACGAGCAGTACTTC.

The rearrangement uses TRBV9 and TRBJ2-1; 7 bases map to TRBD1. V trimming: 3 bases; J trimming: 4 bases; junction bases outside the gene matches: 4. CDR3 length: 14 residues. CDR1 and CDR2 from the germline V gene are SGDLS and YYNGEE. CDR3 in amino acids: CASSARQGYNEQFF. As DNA, the CDR3 is TGTGCCAGCAGCGCCAGACAGGGTTACAATGAGCAGTTCTTC.

The table lists this clonotype with many counts. The rearrangement joins TRBV11-2 to TRBJ2-1; D possibly uses TRBD1 or TRBD2 (5 bases each). This CDR3 region has 17 residues. Trimming pared 5 bases from V and 0 bases from J, leaving 17 bases between. Germline CDR1 reads SGHAT; CDR2 reads FQNNGV. The CDR3 here is CASSPQGASTSYNEQFF. CDR3 nucleotides: TGTGCCAGCAGCCCCCAGGGAGCGTCCACCTCCTACAATGAGCAGTTCTTC. Full variable domain (missing parts from reference TRBV11-2 and TRBJ2-1): EAGVAQSPRYKIIEKRQSVAFWCNPISGHATLYWYQQILGQGPKLLIQFQNNGVVDDSQLPKDRFSAERLKGVDSTLKIQPAKLEDSAVYLCASSPQGASTSYNEQFFGPGTRLTVL.

J is TRBJ1-3 and V is TRBV6-2 or TRBV6-3, with a tentative D call TRBD1 (6 bases). This CDR3 comprises 17 residues. Per the germline V gene, CDR1 is MNHEY and CDR2 is SVGEGT. Trimming pared 2 bases from V and 0 bases from J, leaving 14 bases between. The CDR3 reads CASSYRQADSSGNTIYF. CDR3 in DNA: TGTGCCAGCAGTTACCGCCAGGCGGACAGCTCTGGAAACACCATATATTTT.

This clonotype was observed many times. The chain is built from TRBV11-1 and TRBJ2-3, with D perhaps TRBD1 (6 bases). Germline V gene lookup returns CDR1 SGHAT and CDR2 FQDESV (reference sequence). Trimming left V 0 bases short and J 6 bases short, with 16 bases between. There are 16 residues in the CDR3. Written as DNA, the CDR3 is TGTGCCAGCAGCTTAGCTCGAGAGCGAAGGGGGGATACGCAGTATTTT. The encoded protein is CASSLARERRGDTQYF.

This clonotype was counted ten times or more. The rearrangement links TRBV11-3 to TRBJ1-1; D unclear. This CDR3 region has 13 residues. Germline V gene sequence: CDR1 SGHNT, CDR2 YENEEA. Trimming took off 1 base at V and 9 bases at J, with 12 bases between the two ends. The CDR3 sequence: CASSLGGAEKAFF. DNA of the CDR3: TGTGCCAGCAGCTTAGGAGGCGCCGAGAAAGCTTTCTTT.